The 24 T cell receptor beta chains reported below all come from one sample, sequenced in a study of OX40 agonist ivuxolimab in advanced cancers. The table came from immunoSEQ multiplex PCR; TCRdb's copy has only in-frame clones and leaves some out. The sample carries about 99,000 clones, about 96% recorded once. The starting material was CD4+ or CD8+ T cells sorted from blood, obtained in a trial of the OX40 agonist ivuxolimab. Every receptor here comes from an adult with an advanced solid tumor such as melanoma, head and neck, liver or kidney cancer.

The chain has TRBV9 and TRBJ2-1; D remains unclear. Per germline, CDR1 SGDLS and CDR2 YYNGEE. The CDR3 is 15 residues long. The ends were cut back, 0 bases at V and 2 bases at J, with 9 bases in the middle. This CDR3 is CASSVGQSTYNEQFF. The CDR3 DNA follows: TGTGCCAGCAGCGTAGGTCAGTCGACCTACAATGAGCAGTTCTTC.

V usage is TRBV6-6 and J usage is TRBJ2-5; D might be TRBD1 (5 bases). Germline V gene data show CDR1 as MNHNY and CDR2 as SVGAGI (reference sequence). CDR3 length equals 12 residues. The V end was cut by 9 bases, the J end by 2 bases, with 10 bases between. The CDR3 nucleotides are TGTGCCAGTGGGGCTCCTCAAGAGACCCAGTACTTC. Protein: CASGAPQETQYF.

This rearrangement joins TRBV7-6 to TRBJ1-4; D gene unclear. This CDR3 comprises 17 residues. Trimming left V 1 base short and J 1 base short, with 13 bases between. In germline, CDR1 is SGHVS, CDR2 FNYEAQ. The CDR3 region has the DNA TGTGCCAGCAGCTTAGGTCCTAATAAAATAACTAATGAAAAACTGTTTTTT. It yields the protein CASSLGPNKITNEKLFF.

The chain joins TRBV7-9 to TRBJ1-5; 8 bases line up with TRBD1. CDR3 length: 14 residues. Germline CDR1 and CDR2: SEHNR and FQNEAQ (reference sequence). With 5 bases clipped from V and 11 bases from J, the junction kept 11 bases outside the gene matches. The chain's CDR3 is CASSTSLPGQAQHF. CDR3 bases: TGTGCCAGCAGCACCAGCTTGCCGGGACAGGCCCAGCATTTT.

This chain joins TRBV4-3 and TRBJ1-6, with TRBD1 matching 7 bases. Germline CDR1 is LGHNA and CDR2 is YSLEER. The junction had 5 bases not matched to a gene; V was cut back by 3 bases and J by 3 bases. CDR3 length: 16 residues. CDR3 coding DNA: TGCGCCAGCAGCCACGACAGGGAAAACTATAATTCACCCCTCCACTTT. This sequence encodes CASSHDRENYNSPLHF.

DNA of the CDR3: TGTGCCAGCAGCCGAGACAGGGGGGAAAGCAATCAGCCCCAGCATTTT. Its protein is CASSRDRGESNQPQHF. The chain has TRBV6-6 and TRBJ1-5, with 9 bases matching TRBD1. The CDR3 sequence is 16 residues long. The J segment lost 1 base and the V segment lost 6 bases, leaving 7 bases of the junction unmatched. Per the germline V gene, CDR1 is MNHNY and CDR2 is SVGAGI (reference sequence).

The chain joins TRBV19 to TRBJ2-1; 7 bases are shared with TRBD2. Trimming removed 7 bases from V and 9 bases from J; junction bases left unmatched: 6. Germline lookup yields CDR1 LNHDA and CDR2 SQIVND (reference sequence). The CDR3 consists of 12 residues. The CDR3 DNA reads TGTGCCAGTAATCCGGGGGAGGGTGAGCAGTTCTTC. Translating gives CASNPGEGEQFF.

V usage is TRBV4-3 and J usage is TRBJ2-7; 16 nucleotides match TRBD2. Germline values: CDR1 LGHNA, CDR2 YSLEER. V lost 0 bases, J lost 2 bases, and 16 bases stayed unmatched. The CDR3 sequence is 22 residues long. CDR3 amino acids: CASSQDTIYGGLAGGRTYEQYF. The CDR3 region has the DNA TGCGCCAGCAGCCAAGATACAATCTACGGGGGACTAGCGGGAGGGAGAACCTACGAGCAGTACTTC.

In DNA, the CDR3 is TGTGCCAGCAGCCCTGCCCTGGGAGGCGGGAGCACAGATACGCAGTATTTT. Translation gives CASSPALGGGSTDTQYF. The chain has TRBV7-9 and TRBJ2-3, with D perhaps matching TRBD2 (6 bases). CDR1 is SEHNR and CDR2 is FQNEAQ in the germline V gene (reference sequence). CDR3 length: 17 amino acids. Trimming removed 5 bases from V and 0 bases from J, with 18 bases in between.

The genes are TRBV5-4 and TRBJ2-1, with D possibly matching TRBD1 (6 bases). The ends were cut back, 4 bases at V and 0 bases at J, with 11 bases in the middle. This CDR3 has 15 amino acids. The germline gives CDR1 SGHNT, CDR2 YYREEE (reference sequence). DNA for the CDR3: TGTGCCAGCAGCCCCGTGGACAGCTCCTACAATGAGCAGTTCTTC. Translating it yields CASSPVDSSYNEQFF. The whole variable domain, filled in from reference TRBV5-4 and TRBJ2-1, reads ETGVTQSPTHLIKTRGQQVTLRCSSQSGHNTVSWYQQALGQGPQFIFQYYREEENGRGNFPPRFSGLQFPNYSSELNVNALELDDSALYLCASSPVDSSYNEQFFGPGTRLTVL.

The chain combines TRBV28 with TRBJ2-7; D ambiguous. This CDR3 is built from 11 residues. The ends were cut back, 5 bases at V and 2 bases at J, with 4 bases in the middle. Germline-derived CDR1 and CDR2 are MDHEN and SYDVKM. Here the CDR3 reads CASSMPYEQYF. The CDR3, as DNA: TGTGCCAGCAGTATGCCCTACGAGCAGTACTTC. Full variable domain (rest looked up from reference TRBV28 and TRBJ2-7): DVKVTQSSRYLVKRTGEKVFLECVQDMDHENMFWYRQDPGLGLRLIYFSYDVKMKEKGDIPEGYSVSREKKERFSLILESASTNQTSMYLCASSMPYEQYFGPGTRLTVT.

The V gene is TRBV7-9, the J gene TRBJ1-6; D is possibly TRBD1 (6 bases). The V gene lost 6 bases and the J gene lost 7 bases, with 13 bases spanning the gap. CDR1 and CDR2 (germline): SEHNR, FQNEAQ (reference sequence). There are 14 residues in the CDR3. The CDR3 loop is CASRTGMGNSPLHF. The CDR3 DNA is TGTGCCAGCAGAACAGGGATGGGCAATTCACCCCTCCACTTT.

V is TRBV5-4 and J is TRBJ1-2, with D perhaps matching TRBD1 (5 bases). The CDR3 runs to 11 residues. Per the germline V gene, CDR1 is SGHNT and CDR2 is YYREEE (reference sequence). Trimming shortened V by 3 bases and J by 8 bases, and 8 bases separated the two germline ends. CDR3 sequence: CASSSGRGYTF. CDR3 DNA sequence: TGTGCCAGCAGCTCAGGGCGCGGCTACACCTTC. The whole variable domain, remainder taken from reference TRBV5-4 and TRBJ1-2, is ETGVTQSPTHLIKTRGQQVTLRCSSQSGHNTVSWYQQALGQGPQFIFQYYREEENGRGNFPPRFSGLQFPNYSSELNVNALELDDSALYLCASSSGRGYTFGSGTRLTVV.

The gene calls are TRBV6-6 and TRBJ2-5; D may be TRBD2 (5 bases). V was trimmed by 0 bases and J by 0 bases, leaving 8 bases between them. Per germline, CDR1 MNHNY and CDR2 SVGAGI (reference sequence). This CDR3 has 15 residues. CDR3 coding DNA: TGTGCCAGCAGTTACTCGAGGGTGTACCAAGAGACCCAGTACTTC. It specifies CASSYSRVYQETQYF.

The rearrangement joins TRBV7-9 to TRBJ1-4, with D uncertain. Germline CDR1 and CDR2: SEHNR and FQNEAQ (reference sequence). The CDR3 length is 14 residues. The V end was cut by 3 bases, the J end by 0 bases, with 5 bases between. The CDR3 reads CASSLYATNEKLFF. The CDR3 coding sequence is TGTGCCAGCAGCTTGTACGCAACTAATGAAAAACTGTTTTTT.

This chain connects TRBV19 to TRBJ2-5, with 13 nucleotides matching TRBD2. The CDR3 is 14 amino acids. Germline loops: CDR1 LNHDA, CDR2 SQIVND (reference sequence). The trim removed 9 bases at V and 1 base at J, leaving 2 bases unmatched. The CDR3, as DNA: TGTGCCAGACTAGCGGGAGGGCCCCAAGAGACCCAGTACTTC. It specifies CARLAGGPQETQYF.

This rearrangement joins TRBV7-5 to TRBJ2-7; the DNA was not used to check the table's D call, TRBD2. TRBV7-5 has pseudogene status. This CDR3 has 14 residues. The CDR3 DNA is TGTGCCAGAGCAACGGGAGGTGTGTATTACGAGCAGTACTTC. This translates into CARATGGVYYEQYF.

Only one count was recorded for this clone. This chain uses TRBV15 with TRBJ2-7; D is uncertain. CDR1 and CDR2 from the germline V gene are LNHNV and YYDKDF (reference sequence). With 0 bases removed from V and 6 bases from J, the gap between germline ends came to 15 bases. The CDR3 contains 15 residues. The CDR3 DNA follows: TGTGCCACCAGCAGAGATAGAGGTTCTACGGCCGAGCAGTACTTC. This codes for CATSRDRGSTAEQYF.

V and J are TRBV19 and TRBJ2-1; D gene uncertain. V was shortened by 3 bases and J by 9 bases, with 9 bases between the two germline ends. This CDR3 is 12 amino acids long. Germline assignment: CDR1 LNHDA and CDR2 SQIVND (reference sequence). The CDR3 spells CASSMGSAEQFF. Here the CDR3 DNA reads TGTGCCAGTAGTATGGGATCCGCTGAGCAGTTCTTC. Supplemented by reference TRBV19 and TRBJ2-1, the full variable domain reads DGGITQSPKYLFRKEGQNVTLSCEQNLNHDAMYWYRQDPGQGLRLIYYSQIVNDFQKGDIAEGYSVSREKKESFPLTVTSAQKNPTAFYLCASSMGSAEQFFGPGTRLTVL.

This clone has a single count. The chain has TRBV2 and TRBJ2-7, with D perhaps TRBD2 (6 bases). There are 15 residues in the CDR3. In germline, CDR1 is SNHLY, CDR2 FYNNEI. V lost 5 bases, J lost 2 bases, and 16 bases lay in between. CDR3 sequence (DNA): TGTGCCAGCAGTTTAATAGCGGAAATACCCTACGAGCAGTACTTC. This translates into CASSLIAEIPYEQYF.

V gene TRBV6-5 combines with J gene TRBJ2-1, with 10 nucleotides matching TRBD1. The CDR3 contains 15 residues. With V trimmed by 4 bases and J by 8 bases, 8 bases remained unmatched. Germline CDR1 MNHEY, CDR2 SVGAGI. The CDR3 sequence is CASSWSTGGEDEQFF. The CDR3 DNA follows: TGTGCCAGCAGTTGGTCGACAGGGGGCGAGGATGAGCAGTTCTTC.

V gene TRBV11-2 combines with J gene TRBJ1-2, with D hard to call. This CDR3 contains 13 residues. Per the germline V gene, CDR1 is SGHAT and CDR2 is FQNNGV. Trimming removed 0 bases at V and 5 bases at J, with 7 bases between. This chain's CDR3 is CASSLDPRYGYTF. CDR3 coding DNA: TGTGCCAGCAGCTTAGATCCTCGTTATGGCTACACCTTC.

The J gene is TRBJ1-1, the V gene TRBV7-9; D unclear. Germline values: CDR1 SEHNR, CDR2 FQNEAQ (reference sequence). V lost 5 bases to trimming and J lost 3 bases, with 16 bases between them. The CDR3 covers 15 residues. The DNA for the CDR3 is TGTGCCAGCAGCCTGTCCGGAGCCTCTTACACTGAAGCTTTCTTT. Translation: CASSLSGASYTEAFF.

This clone was seen once. This rearrangement joins TRBV6-5 to TRBJ2-3; tentatively, D is TRBD1 (5 bases). Germline CDR1 MNHEY, CDR2 SVGAGI. V was clipped by 0 bases and J by 6 bases, with 16 bases between them. This CDR3 comprises 16 residues. CDR3 sequence reads: CASSYSSGWGRDTQYF. The DNA for the CDR3 is TGTGCCAGCAGTTACTCCTCCGGATGGGGCCGGGATACGCAGTATTTT.